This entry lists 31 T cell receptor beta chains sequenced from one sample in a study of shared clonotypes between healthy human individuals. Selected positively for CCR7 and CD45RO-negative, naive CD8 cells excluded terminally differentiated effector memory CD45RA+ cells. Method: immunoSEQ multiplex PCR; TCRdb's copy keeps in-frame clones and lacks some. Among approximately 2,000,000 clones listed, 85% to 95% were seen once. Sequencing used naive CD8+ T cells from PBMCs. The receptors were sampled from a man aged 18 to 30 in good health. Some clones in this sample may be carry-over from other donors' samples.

The CDR3 protein is CASSLRADMNTEAFF. The CDR3 nucleotides read TGTGCCAGCAGCTTAAGGGCGGACATGAACACTGAAGCTTTCTTT. V is TRBV7-3 and J is TRBJ1-1, with D tentatively TRBD1 (5 bases). Germline V gene lookup returns CDR1 SGHTA and CDR2 FQGTGA. V gave up 1 base and J gave up 0 bases, with 9 bases separating them. This CDR3 region has 15 residues.

In nucleotides, the CDR3 is TGTGCCATCAGTGAGTTCTTACAGAGCTCTGGGGCCAACGTCCTGACTTTC. Translation gives CAISEFLQSSGANVLTF. V gene TRBV10-3 combines with J gene TRBJ2-6; D not resolved. Germline V lookup: CDR1 ENHRY, CDR2 SYGVKD. The CDR3 totals 17 residues. Trimming removed 1 base at V and 0 bases at J, with 10 bases between.

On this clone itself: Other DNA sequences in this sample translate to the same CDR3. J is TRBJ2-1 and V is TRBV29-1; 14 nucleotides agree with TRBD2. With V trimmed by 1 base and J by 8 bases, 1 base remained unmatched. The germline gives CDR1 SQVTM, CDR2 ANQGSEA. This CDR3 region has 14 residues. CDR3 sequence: CSVEGLAGGYEQFF. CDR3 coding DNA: TGCAGCGTTGAAGGACTAGCGGGAGGGTATGAGCAGTTCTTC.

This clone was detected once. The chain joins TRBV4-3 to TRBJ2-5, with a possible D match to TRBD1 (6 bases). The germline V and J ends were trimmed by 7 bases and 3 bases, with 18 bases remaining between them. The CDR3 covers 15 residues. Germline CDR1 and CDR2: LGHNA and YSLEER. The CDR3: CASKSVIAGEETQYF. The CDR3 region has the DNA TGCGCCAGCAAGTCTGTTATCGCAGGGGAAGAGACCCAGTACTTC.

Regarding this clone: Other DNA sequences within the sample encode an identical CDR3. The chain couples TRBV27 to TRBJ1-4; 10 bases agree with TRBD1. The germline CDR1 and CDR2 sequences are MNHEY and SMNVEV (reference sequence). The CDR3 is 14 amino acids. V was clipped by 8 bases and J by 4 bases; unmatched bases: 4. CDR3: CASSRTGGNEKLFF. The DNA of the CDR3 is TGTGCCAGCTCCCGGACAGGGGGTAATGAAAAACTGTTTTTT.

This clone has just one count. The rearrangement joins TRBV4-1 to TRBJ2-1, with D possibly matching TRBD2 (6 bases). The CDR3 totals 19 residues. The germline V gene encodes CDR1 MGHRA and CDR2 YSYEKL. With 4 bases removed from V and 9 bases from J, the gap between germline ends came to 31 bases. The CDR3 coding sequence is TGCGCCAGCAGCCCCCAGACTAGGGGTAACAAGAAACAATATATTGAGCAGTTCTTC. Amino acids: CASSPQTRGNKKQYIEQFF.

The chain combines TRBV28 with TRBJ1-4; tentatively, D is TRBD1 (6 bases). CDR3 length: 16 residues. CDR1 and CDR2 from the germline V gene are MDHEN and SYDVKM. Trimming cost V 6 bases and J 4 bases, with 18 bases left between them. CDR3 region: CASSLDSIPDNEKLFF. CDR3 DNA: TGTGCCAGCAGCTTGGACAGCATACCGGATAATGAAAAACTGTTTTTT.

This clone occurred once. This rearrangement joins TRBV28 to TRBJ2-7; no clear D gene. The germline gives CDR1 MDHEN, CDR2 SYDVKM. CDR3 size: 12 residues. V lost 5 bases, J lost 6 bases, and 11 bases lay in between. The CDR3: CASSPGGAEQYF. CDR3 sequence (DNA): TGTGCCAGCAGTCCAGGCGGAGCCGAGCAGTACTTC.

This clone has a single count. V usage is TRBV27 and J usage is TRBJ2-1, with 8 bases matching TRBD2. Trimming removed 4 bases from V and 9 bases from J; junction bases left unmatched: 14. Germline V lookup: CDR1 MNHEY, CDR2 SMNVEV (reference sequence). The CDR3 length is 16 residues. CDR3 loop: CASSSLLAASLSEQFF. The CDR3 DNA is TGTGCCAGCAGTTCGTTACTAGCGGCCTCCCTGAGTGAGCAGTTCTTC.

The CDR3 loop reads CASSQAVPAQETQYF. In nucleotides, the CDR3 is TGCGCCAGCAGCCAAGCCGTGCCAGCACAAGAGACCCAGTACTTC. V is TRBV4-3 and J is TRBJ2-5; D gene ambiguous. Germline CDR1 is LGHNA and CDR2 is YSLEER. This CDR3 is built from 15 residues. V was pared by 1 base and J by 2 bases, with 11 bases between.

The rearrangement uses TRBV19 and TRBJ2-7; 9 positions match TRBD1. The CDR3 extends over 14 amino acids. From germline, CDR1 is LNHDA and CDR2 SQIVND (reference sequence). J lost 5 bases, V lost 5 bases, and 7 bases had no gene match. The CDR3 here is CASSAGTGLHEQYF. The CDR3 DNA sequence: TGTGCCAGTAGTGCGGGGACAGGGCTCCACGAGCAGTACTTC.

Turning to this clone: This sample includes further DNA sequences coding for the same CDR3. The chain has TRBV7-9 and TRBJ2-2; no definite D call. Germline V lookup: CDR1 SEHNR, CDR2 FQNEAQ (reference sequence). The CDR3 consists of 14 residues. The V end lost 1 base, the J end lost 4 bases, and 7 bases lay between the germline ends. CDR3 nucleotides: TGTGCCAGCAGCTTAGATCTCGGCACCGGGGAGCTGTTTTTT. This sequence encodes CASSLDLGTGELFF.

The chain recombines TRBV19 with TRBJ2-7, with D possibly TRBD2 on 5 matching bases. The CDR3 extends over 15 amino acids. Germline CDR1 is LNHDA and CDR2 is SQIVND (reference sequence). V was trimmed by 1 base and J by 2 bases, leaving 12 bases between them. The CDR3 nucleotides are TGTGCCAGTAGTATAGGGGAGTCACTACCCTACGAGCAGTACTTC. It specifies CASSIGESLPYEQYF.

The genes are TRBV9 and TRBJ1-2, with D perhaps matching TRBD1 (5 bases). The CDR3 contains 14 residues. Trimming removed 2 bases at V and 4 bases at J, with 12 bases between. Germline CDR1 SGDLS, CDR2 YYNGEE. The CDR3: CASSVSGGTYGYTF. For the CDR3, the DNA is TGTGCCAGCAGCGTTAGCGGGGGGACCTATGGCTACACCTTC.

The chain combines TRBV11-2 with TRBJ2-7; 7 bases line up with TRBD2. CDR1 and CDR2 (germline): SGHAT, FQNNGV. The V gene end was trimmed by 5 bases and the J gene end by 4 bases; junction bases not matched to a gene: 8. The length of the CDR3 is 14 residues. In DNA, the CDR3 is TGTGCCAGCAGCCCCCCGGGACTAAAATACGAGCAGTACTTC. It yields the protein CASSPPGLKYEQYF.

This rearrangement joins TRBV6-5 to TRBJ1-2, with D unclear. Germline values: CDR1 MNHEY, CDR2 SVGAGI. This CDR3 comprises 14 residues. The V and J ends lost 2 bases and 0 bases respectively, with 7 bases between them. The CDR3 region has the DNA TGTGCCAGCAGTTACCTAGCAGCTAACTATGGCTACACCTTC. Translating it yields CASSYLAANYGYTF.

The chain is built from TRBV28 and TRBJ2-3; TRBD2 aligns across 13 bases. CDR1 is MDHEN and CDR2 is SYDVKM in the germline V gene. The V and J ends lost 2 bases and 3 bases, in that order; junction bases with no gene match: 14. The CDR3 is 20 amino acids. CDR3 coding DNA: TGTGCCAGCAGTTTAAGGACTAGCGGGAGTAATTACTTTCGGACAGATACGCAGTATTTT. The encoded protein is CASSLRTSGSNYFRTDTQYF.

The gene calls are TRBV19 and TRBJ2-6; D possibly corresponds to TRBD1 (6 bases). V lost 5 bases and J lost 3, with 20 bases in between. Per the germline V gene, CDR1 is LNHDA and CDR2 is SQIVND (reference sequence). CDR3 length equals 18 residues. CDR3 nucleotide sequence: TGTGCCAGTAGTCCAGGGCAGGGGAGATTCTTTGGGGCCAACGTCCTGACTTTC. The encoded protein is CASSPGQGRFFGANVLTF.

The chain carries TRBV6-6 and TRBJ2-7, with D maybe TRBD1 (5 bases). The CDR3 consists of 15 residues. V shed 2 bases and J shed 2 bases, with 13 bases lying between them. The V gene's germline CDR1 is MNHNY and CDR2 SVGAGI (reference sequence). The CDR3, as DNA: TGTGCCAGCAGTTACGGGCAGGGCATACCCTACGAGCAGTACTTC. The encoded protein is CASSYGQGIPYEQYF.

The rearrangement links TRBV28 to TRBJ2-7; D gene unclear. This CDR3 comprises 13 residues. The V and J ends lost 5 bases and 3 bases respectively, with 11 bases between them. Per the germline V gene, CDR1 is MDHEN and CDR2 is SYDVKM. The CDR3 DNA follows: TGTGCCAGCAGTCCACTAAACCACTACGAGCAGTACTTC. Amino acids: CASSPLNHYEQYF.

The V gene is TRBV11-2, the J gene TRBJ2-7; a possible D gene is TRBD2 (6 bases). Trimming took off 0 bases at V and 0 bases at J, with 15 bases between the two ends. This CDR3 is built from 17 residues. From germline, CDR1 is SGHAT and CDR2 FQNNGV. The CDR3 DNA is TGTGCCAGCAGCTTAGAAGCAGCGGGCAGAAGCTCCTACGAGCAGTACTTC. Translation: CASSLEAAGRSSYEQYF.

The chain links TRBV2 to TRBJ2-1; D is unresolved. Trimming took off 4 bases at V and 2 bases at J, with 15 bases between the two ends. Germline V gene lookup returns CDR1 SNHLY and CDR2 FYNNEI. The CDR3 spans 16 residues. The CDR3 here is CASSGGPGEAYNEQFF. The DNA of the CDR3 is TGTGCCAGCAGTGGTGGCCCAGGTGAAGCCTACAATGAGCAGTTCTTC.

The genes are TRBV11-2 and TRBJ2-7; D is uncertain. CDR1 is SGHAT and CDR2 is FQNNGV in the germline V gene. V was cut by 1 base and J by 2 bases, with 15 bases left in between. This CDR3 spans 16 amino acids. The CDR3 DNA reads TGTGCCAGCAGCTTAGTCCCCAGGACCTTAGCCTACGAGCAGTACTTC. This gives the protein CASSLVPRTLAYEQYF. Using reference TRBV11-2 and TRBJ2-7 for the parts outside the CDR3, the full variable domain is EAGVAQSPRYKIIEKRQSVAFWCNPISGHATLYWYQQILGQGPKLLIQFQNNGVVDDSQLPKDRFSAERLKGVDSTLKIQPAKLEDSAVYLCASSLVPRTLAYEQYFGPGTRLTVT.

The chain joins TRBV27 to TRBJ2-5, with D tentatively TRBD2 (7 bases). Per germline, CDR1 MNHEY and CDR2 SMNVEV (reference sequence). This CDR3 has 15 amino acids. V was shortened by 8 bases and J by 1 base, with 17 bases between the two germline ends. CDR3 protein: CASRPGGRGQETQYF. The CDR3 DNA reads TGTGCCAGCCGACCCGGGGGGCGGGGCCAAGAGACCCAGTACTTC.

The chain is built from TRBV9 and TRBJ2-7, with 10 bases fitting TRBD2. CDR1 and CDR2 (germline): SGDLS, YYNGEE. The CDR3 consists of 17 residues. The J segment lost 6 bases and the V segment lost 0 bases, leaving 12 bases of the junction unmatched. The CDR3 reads CASSVGDGLAGAGEQYF. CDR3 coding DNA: TGTGCCAGCAGCGTAGGGGATGGGCTAGCGGGAGCCGGCGAGCAGTACTTC. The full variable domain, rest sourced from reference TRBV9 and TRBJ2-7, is DSGVTQTPKHLITATGQRVTLRCSPRSGDLSVYWYQQSLDQGLQFLIQYYNGEERAKGNILERFSAQQFPDLHSELNLSSLELGDSALYFCASSVGDGLAGAGEQYFGPGTRLTVT.

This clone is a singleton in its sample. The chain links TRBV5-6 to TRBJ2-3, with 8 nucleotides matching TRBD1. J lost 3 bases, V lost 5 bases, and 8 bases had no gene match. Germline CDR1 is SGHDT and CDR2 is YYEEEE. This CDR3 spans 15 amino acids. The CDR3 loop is CASSPDRVWTDTQYF. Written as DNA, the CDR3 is TGTGCCAGCAGTCCGGACAGGGTGTGGACAGATACGCAGTATTTT.

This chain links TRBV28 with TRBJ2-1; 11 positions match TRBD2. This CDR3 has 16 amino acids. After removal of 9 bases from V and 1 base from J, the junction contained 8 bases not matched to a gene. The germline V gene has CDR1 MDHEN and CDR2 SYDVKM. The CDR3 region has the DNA TGTGCCAGTCGTATTAGCGGGAGGGGATCCTACAATGAGCAGTTCTTC. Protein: CASRISGRGSYNEQFF.

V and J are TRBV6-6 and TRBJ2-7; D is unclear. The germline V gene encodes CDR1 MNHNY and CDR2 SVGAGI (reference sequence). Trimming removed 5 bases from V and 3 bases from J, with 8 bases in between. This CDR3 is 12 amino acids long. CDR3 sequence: CASSPSGYEQYF. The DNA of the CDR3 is TGTGCCAGCAGTCCATCAGGCTACGAGCAGTACTTC.

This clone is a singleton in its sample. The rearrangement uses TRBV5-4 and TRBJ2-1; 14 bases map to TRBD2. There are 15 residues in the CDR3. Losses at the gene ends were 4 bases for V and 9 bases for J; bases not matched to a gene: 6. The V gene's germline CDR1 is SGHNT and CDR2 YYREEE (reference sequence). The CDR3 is CASSPGLAGDGEQFF. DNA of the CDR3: TGTGCCAGCAGCCCGGGACTAGCGGGAGACGGTGAGCAGTTCTTC.

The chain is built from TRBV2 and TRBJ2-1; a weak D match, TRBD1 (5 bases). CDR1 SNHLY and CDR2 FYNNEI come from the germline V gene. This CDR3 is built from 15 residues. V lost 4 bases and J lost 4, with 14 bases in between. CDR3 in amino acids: CASSVWLGEYNEQFF. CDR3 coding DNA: TGTGCCAGCAGTGTTTGGCTAGGGGAATACAATGAGCAGTTCTTC.

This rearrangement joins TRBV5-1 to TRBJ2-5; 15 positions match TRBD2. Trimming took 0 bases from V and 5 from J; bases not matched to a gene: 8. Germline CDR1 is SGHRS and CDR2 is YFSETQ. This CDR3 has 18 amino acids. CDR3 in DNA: TGCGCCAGCAGCTTGGCCGGGGGACTAGCGGGAGGCCAGGAGACCCAGTACTTC. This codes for CASSLAGGLAGGQETQYF. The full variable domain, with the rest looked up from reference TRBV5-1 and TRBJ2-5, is KAGVTQTPRYLIKTRGQQVTLSCSPISGHRSVSWYQQTPGQGLQFLFEYFSETQRNKGNFPGRFSGRQFSNSRSEMNVSTLELGDSALYLCASSLAGGLAGGQETQYFGPGTRLLVL.